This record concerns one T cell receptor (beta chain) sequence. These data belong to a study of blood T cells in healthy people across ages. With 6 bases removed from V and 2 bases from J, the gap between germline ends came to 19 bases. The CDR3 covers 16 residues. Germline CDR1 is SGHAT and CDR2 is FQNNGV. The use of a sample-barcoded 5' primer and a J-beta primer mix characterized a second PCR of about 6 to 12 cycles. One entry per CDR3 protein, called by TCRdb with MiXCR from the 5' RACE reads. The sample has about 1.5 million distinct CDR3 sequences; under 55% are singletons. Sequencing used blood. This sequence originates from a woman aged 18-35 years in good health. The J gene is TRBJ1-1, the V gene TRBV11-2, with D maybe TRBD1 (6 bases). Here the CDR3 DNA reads TGTGCCAGCAGATCCCTAATCGGGGGGCTAAACACTGAAGCTTTCTTT. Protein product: CASRSLIGGLNTEAFF.